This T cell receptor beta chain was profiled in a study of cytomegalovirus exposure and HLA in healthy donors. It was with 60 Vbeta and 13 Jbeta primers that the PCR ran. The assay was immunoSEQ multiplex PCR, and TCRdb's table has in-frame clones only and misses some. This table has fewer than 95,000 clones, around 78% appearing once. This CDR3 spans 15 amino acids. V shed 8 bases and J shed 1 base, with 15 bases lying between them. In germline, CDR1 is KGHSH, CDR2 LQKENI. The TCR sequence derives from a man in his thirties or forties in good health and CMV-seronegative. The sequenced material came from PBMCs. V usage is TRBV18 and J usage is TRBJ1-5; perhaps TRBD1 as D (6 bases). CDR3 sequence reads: CASRSGVNSNQPQHF. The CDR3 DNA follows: TGTGCCAGCCGGTCAGGGGTTAACAGCAATCAGCCCCAGCATTTT.